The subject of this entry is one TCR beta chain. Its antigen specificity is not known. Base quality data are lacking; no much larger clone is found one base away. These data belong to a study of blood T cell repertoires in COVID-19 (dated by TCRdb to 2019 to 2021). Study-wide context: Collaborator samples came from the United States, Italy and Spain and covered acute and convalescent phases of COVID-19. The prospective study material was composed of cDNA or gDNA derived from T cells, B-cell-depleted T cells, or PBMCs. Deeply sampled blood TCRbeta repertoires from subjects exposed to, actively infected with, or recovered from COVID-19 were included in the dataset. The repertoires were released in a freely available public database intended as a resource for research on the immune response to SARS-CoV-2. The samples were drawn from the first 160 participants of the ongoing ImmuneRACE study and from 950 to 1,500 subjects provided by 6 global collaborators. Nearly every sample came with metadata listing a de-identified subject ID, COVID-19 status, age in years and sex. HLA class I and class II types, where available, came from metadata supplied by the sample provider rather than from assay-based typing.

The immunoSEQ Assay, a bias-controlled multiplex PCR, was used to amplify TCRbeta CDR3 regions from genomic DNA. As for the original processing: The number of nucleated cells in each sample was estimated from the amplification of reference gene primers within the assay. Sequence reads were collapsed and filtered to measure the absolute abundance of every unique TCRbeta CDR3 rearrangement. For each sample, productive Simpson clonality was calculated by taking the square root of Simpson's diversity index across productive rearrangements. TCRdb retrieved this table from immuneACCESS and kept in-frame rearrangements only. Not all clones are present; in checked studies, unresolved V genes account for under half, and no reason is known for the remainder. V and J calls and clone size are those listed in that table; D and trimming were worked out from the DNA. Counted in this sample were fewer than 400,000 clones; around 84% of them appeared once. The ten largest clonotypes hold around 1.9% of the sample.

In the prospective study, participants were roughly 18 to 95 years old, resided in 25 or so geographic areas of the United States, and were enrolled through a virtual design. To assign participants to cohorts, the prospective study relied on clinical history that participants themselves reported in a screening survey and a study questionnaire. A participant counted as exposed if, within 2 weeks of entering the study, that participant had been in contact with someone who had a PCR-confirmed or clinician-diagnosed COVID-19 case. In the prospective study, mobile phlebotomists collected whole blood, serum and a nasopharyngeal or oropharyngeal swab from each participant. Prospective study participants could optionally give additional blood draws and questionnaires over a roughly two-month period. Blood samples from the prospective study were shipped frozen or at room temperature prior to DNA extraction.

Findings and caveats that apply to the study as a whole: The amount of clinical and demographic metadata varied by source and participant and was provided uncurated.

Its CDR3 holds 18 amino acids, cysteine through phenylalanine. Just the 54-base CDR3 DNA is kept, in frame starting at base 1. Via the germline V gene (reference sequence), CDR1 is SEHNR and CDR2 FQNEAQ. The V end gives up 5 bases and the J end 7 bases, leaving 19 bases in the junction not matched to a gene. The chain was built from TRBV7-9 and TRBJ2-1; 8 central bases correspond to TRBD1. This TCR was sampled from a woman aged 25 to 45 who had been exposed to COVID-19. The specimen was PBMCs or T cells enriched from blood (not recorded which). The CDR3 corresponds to CASSPRDIAGTGRNEQFF. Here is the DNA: TGTGCCAGCAGCCCGCGGGATATAGCCGGGACAGGAAGAAATGAGCAGTTCTTC.